The rows below give T cell receptor beta chains drawn from one sample of a study of T cell repertoires in cytomegalovirus infection. One entry per CDR3 protein results from TCRdb running MiXCR on the reads. The table has a few hundred thousand distinct CDR3 sequences, roughly 34% seen once; the top ten hold around an eighth. These receptors are not linked to any known antigen. The sample here was cultured PBMCs, taken from culture after CMV antigen stimulation. Receptor source: a human donor in good health (CMV status not recorded). Some clones in this sample may be carry-over from other donors' samples. CDR3s include the opening cysteine and the closing phenylalanine or tryptophan. A D gene is named only where the DNA matches it firmly. For some rows the clone size is stated as once, few or many, or as a class when expanded; others skip it.

size	D	V	J	CDR3	DNA
.	.	TRBV7-2	TRBJ1-3	CASSLSGVGGNTIYF	TGTGCCAGCAGCTTGTCAGGCGTCGGAGGAAACACCATATATTTT
few	TRBD2	TRBV10-3	TRBJ2-7	CAISERGGSAYSYEQYF	TGTGCCATCAGTGAGAGGGGCGGGAGTGCATACTCCTACGAGCAGTACTTC
.	.	TRBV12-3/TRBV12-4	TRBJ2-5	CASSLRAIKETQYF	TGTGCCAGCAGTTTACGAGCGATTAAAGAGACCCAGTACTTC
few	.	TRBV7-8	TRBJ2-2	CASSLAHQGATGELFF	TGTGCCAGCAGCTTAGCGCACCAGGGAGCGACCGGGGAGCTGTTTTTT
.	.	TRBV5-1	TRBJ2-2	CASSPRGISGNTGELFF	TGCGCCAGCAGCCCGCGTGGCATTAGCGGGAACACCGGGGAGCTGTTTTTT
.	.	TRBV6-2/TRBV6-3	TRBJ2-7	CASSNSAEQYF	TGTGCCAGCAGTAACAGTGCCGAGCAGTACTTC
few	TRBD1	TRBV7-2	TRBJ1-2	CASSYLVQGAHGYTF	TGTGCCAGCAGCTACCTAGTACAGGGGGCCCATGGCTACACCTTC
few	TRBD2	TRBV6-6	TRBJ2-1	CASSYFMASGSSNEQFF	TGTGCCAGCAGTTACTTCATGGCTAGCGGGAGTAGCAATGAGCAGTTCTTC
few	.	TRBV12-5	TRBJ2-3	CASGLLSGMQYF	TGTGCTAGTGGTTTGCTAAGTGGGATGCAGTATTTT
.	.	TRBV7-8	TRBJ2-3	CASSFLGSRADTQYF	TGTGCCAGCAGCTTTCTCGGGTCGAGGGCAGATACGCAGTATTTT
few	TRBD1	TRBV7-8	TRBJ2-2	CASSADRDMTGELFF	TGTGCCAGCAGCGCGGACAGGGACATGACCGGGGAGCTGTTTTTT
.	TRBD2	TRBV19	TRBJ2-1	CASSGFGTSGSAYNEQFF	TGTGCCAGTAGTGGGTTCGGGACTAGCGGGAGTGCCTACAATGAGCAGTTCTTC
.	.	TRBV19	TRBJ1-2	CATRLPPFYGYTF	TGTGCCACCCGACTACCCCCTTTCTATGGCTACACCTTC
.	.	TRBV7-6	TRBJ2-3	CASSAEFPDTQYF	TGTGCCAGCAGCGCTGAATTCCCAGATACGCAGTATTTT
few	.	TRBV7-8	TRBJ2-3	CASSLVAAQGTDTQYF	TGTGCCAGCAGCTTAGTAGCGGCCCAAGGGACAGATACGCAGTATTTT
many	.	TRBV25-1	TRBJ2-2	CASSERWTGELFF	TGTGCCAGCAGTGAAAGATGGACCGGGGAGCTGTTTTTT
many	.	TRBV5-1	TRBJ2-1	CASSPGEWSYNEQFF	TGCGCCAGCAGCCCAGGGGAGTGGTCCTACAATGAGCAGTTCTTC
.	.	TRBV12-3/TRBV12-4	TRBJ1-3	CASSLRGAASSGNTIYF	TGTGCCAGCAGTTTAAGAGGTGCAGCAAGCTCTGGAAACACCATATATTTT
.	.	TRBV7-6	TRBJ2-3	CASSGYLLRESTDTQYF	TGTGCCAGCAGCGGATACCTACTTCGGGAGAGTACAGATACGCAGTATTTT
many	.	TRBV6-4	TRBJ2-2	CASSERDTGELFF	TGTGCCAGCAGTGAGAGGGACACCGGGGAGCTGTTTTTT
.	.	TRBV6-8	TRBJ1-3	CASSPTPLISGNTIYF	TGTGCCAGCAGTCCGACCCCTCTTATCTCTGGAAACACCATATATTTT
few	TRBD1	TRBV6-1	TRBJ1-2	CASTRAGQSFYGYTF	TGTGCCAGCACCCGGGCGGGACAGAGCTTCTATGGCTACACCTTC
.	TRBD1	TRBV7-4	TRBJ1-1	CASSATGNPEAFF	TGTGCCAGCAGCGCGACAGGGAACCCTGAAGCTTTCTTT
few	.	TRBV6-2/TRBV6-3	TRBJ2-1	CASSYSEPPSGYNEQFF	TGTGCCAGCAGTTACTCTGAACCTCCCTCAGGCTACAATGAGCAGTTCTTC
.	.	TRBV7-9	TRBJ2-5	CASSPRGPGFGTQYF	TGTGCCAGCAGCCCACGGGGACCGGGATTTGGGACCCAGTACTTC
.	.	TRBV7-2	TRBJ2-7	CASSLAASDEQYF	TGTGCCAGCAGCTTAGCGGCTAGCGACGAGCAGTACTTC
.	.	TRBV12-3/TRBV12-4	TRBJ2-1	CASSPSWGGSGNEQFF	TGTGCCAGCAGTCCCTCCTGGGGAGGTTCTGGGAATGAGCAGTTCTTC
.	.	TRBV28	TRBJ1-1	CASSTDASEAFF	TGTGCCAGCAGTACTGACGCCTCTGAAGCTTTCTTT
few	TRBD2	TRBV7-2	TRBJ2-1	CASSPTSGWVGEQFF	TGTGCCAGCAGTCCGACTAGCGGGTGGGTCGGTGAGCAGTTCTTC
.	.	TRBV2	TRBJ1-5	CASSAGFSNQPQHF	TGTGCCAGCAGTGCGGGGTTCAGCAATCAGCCCCAGCATTTT
.	.	TRBV12-3/TRBV12-4	TRBJ1-1	CASSFGFYTEAFF	TGTGCCAGCAGTTTTGGGTTTTACACTGAAGCTTTCTTT
.	.	TRBV28	TRBJ1-5	CASSLRTQGLSRPQHF	TGTGCCAGCAGTTTAAGGACCCAAGGGTTATCTCGGCCCCAGCATTTT
few	TRBD2	TRBV12-3/TRBV12-4	TRBJ2-3	CASSFGGGVADTQYF	TGTGCCAGCAGTTTCGGGGGAGGGGTGGCAGATACGCAGTATTTT
.	TRBD1	TRBV5-1	TRBJ1-6	CASSMLGQTYNSPLHF	TGCGCCAGCAGTATGTTGGGACAGACGTATAATTCACCCCTCCACTTT
.	.	TRBV19	TRBJ2-5	CASTTGSGQETQYF	TGTGCCAGTACCACGGGATCCGGCCAAGAGACCCAGTACTTC